This T cell receptor beta chain was recovered during a study of T cells after yellow fever vaccination. Study context: When fractions had low cell numbers, they were prepared with SMART-Seq v4 Ultra Low Input. Findings and limits, study-wide: Boosting was followed by the reappearance of most primary-vaccination clones (about 97% CD4, about 89% CD8). Although most clonotypes did not, a small share appeared in both CD4 and CD8 compartments.

This clonotype was detected ten times or more. The antigen is unknown. The V segment lost 7 bases and the J segment 2 bases; nucleotides outside the gene matches: 10. The CDR3 contains 15 residues. Conversion of TCR transcripts into cDNA relied on 5'RACE template switching, which added a universal primer site and UMIs. TCRdb called the 5' RACE reads again in MiXCR, with one record for every CDR3 protein. The sample includes about 320,000 distinct CDR3 sequences, around 4.5% of them seen just once. V and J are TRBV12-3 or TRBV12-4 and TRBJ1-2; 7 bases are shared with TRBD1. The TCR comes from a man younger than 30 who received the YFV17D yellow fever vaccine. Sequenced material: PBMCs, taken 15 days after the yellow fever booster vaccination. Here the CDR3 DNA reads TGTGCCAGCACCGCGGGGCAGGGGGGGAACTATGGCTACACCTTC. Protein: CASTAGQGGNYGYTF.